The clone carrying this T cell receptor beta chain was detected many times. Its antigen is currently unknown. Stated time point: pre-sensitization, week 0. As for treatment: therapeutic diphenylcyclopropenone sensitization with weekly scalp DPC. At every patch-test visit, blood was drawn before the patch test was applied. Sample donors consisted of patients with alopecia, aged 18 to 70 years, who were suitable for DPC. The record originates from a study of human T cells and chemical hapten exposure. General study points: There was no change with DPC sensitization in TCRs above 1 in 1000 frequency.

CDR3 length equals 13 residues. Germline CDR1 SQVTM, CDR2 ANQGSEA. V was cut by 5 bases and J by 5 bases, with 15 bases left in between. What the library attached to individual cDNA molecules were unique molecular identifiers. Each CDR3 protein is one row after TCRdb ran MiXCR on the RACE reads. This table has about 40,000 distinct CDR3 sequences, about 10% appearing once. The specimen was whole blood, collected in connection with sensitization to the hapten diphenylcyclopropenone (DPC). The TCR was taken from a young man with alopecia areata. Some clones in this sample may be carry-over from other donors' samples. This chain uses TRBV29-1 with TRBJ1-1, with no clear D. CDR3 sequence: CSVKVGVWTEAFF. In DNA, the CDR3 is TGCAGCGTTAAGGTGGGCGTTTGGACTGAAGCTTTCTTT.